Below are 30 T cell receptor beta chains sequenced from a single sample in a study of graft-versus-host responses after intestinal transplantation. Antigens for these TCRs are unknown. Produced via immunoSEQ multiplex PCR; TCRdb's table is partial and in-frame only. The table includes about 130,000 clones, around 90% detected once. The source was unstimulated CD4+ T cells sorted from spleen or lymph node cells, collected before intestinal transplant. These receptors all come from a human donor who received an intestinal transplant.

The chain is built from TRBV4-1 and TRBJ2-1, with D uncertain. The CDR3 consists of 16 residues. Trimming cost V 0 bases and J 1 base, with 10 bases left between them. Germline assignment: CDR1 MGHRA and CDR2 YSYEKL. This CDR3 reads CASSQETFLSYNEQFF. CDR3 bases: TGCGCCAGCAGCCAAGAGACTTTTCTTTCCTACAATGAGCAGTTCTTC.

The chain uses TRBV10-3 and TRBJ2-5, with 9 bases matching TRBD1. CDR3 length: 18 residues. With V trimmed by 8 bases and J by 5 bases, 21 bases remained unmatched. From germline, CDR1 is ENHRY and CDR2 SYGVKD. The CDR3 region has the DNA TGTGCCATCTCAGGTGGCTCACCGGGACAGGGAAGGCGGGAGACCCAGTACTTC. This gives the protein CAISGGSPGQGRRETQYF.

The gene calls are TRBV6-5 and TRBJ2-3; no clear D gene. Germline V gene sequence: CDR1 MNHEY, CDR2 SVGAGI. Between the trimmed V and J ends, which lost 6 bases and 2 bases, there was a span of 9 bases. The CDR3 covers 13 residues. The CDR3 sequence: CASRSLVTDTQYF. In DNA, the CDR3 is TGTGCCAGCAGAAGCCTTGTCACAGATACGCAGTATTTT.

This clone was counted a single time. The V and J genes are TRBV5-1 and TRBJ2-5, with TRBD1 matching over 9 bases. Trimming cost V 0 bases and J 5 bases; bases outside gene matches: 5. The CDR3 length is 15 residues. The germline V gene has CDR1 SGHRS and CDR2 YFSETQ. In nucleotides, the CDR3 is TGCGCCAGCAGCTTGGTGGGGACAGGGAGGGAGACCCAGTACTTC. Protein product: CASSLVGTGRETQYF.

This chain joins TRBV2 and TRBJ2-7; D not certain. The CDR3 spans 13 residues. Germline loops: CDR1 SNHLY, CDR2 FYNNEI. V lost 8 bases to trimming and J lost 3 bases, with 14 bases between them. The CDR3 coding sequence is TGTGCCAGCGGTCCGGGCCTATACTACGAGCAGTACTTC. This codes for CASGPGLYYEQYF.

The gene calls are TRBV5-4 and TRBJ1-6, with D perhaps matching TRBD1 (6 bases). CDR3 size: 15 residues. The ends were cut back, 6 bases at V and 2 bases at J, with 12 bases in the middle. CDR1 is SGHNT and CDR2 is YYREEE in the germline V gene (reference sequence). CDR3 sequence: CASTDRTAYNSPLHF. In DNA, the CDR3 is TGTGCCAGCACCGATCGGACAGCCTATAATTCACCCCTCCACTTT.

CDR3 nucleotides: TGTGCCAGCAGTTACGCCCCGGGCGTTAATAATTCACCCCTCCACTTT. Translation gives CASSYAPGVNNSPLHF. V and J are TRBV6-6 and TRBJ1-6, with D unresolved. Germline V lookup: CDR1 MNHNY, CDR2 SVGAGI (reference sequence). The V and J ends lost 2 bases and 5 bases respectively, with 13 bases between them. This CDR3 is 16 amino acids long.

The V gene is TRBV5-1, the J gene TRBJ2-5, with TRBD2 matching over 10 bases. Germline lookup yields CDR1 SGHRS and CDR2 YFSETQ. Unmatched junction bases numbered 8, after V lost 1 base and J lost 5 bases. The CDR3 spans 16 residues. CDR3 loop: CASSLKGSGGIETQYF. In DNA form, the CDR3 reads TGCGCCAGCAGCTTGAAGGGTAGCGGGGGGATCGAGACCCAGTACTTC.

The V call is TRBV5-1, the J call TRBJ1-1, with 9 bases fitting TRBD1. The junction had 12 bases not matched to a gene; V was cut back by 5 bases and J by 7 bases. The CDR3 has 15 amino acids. CDR1 and CDR2 from the germline V gene are SGHRS and YFSETQ. The CDR3 loop reads CASRTGGQGGIEAFF. The DNA of the CDR3 is TGCGCCAGCAGAACAGGGGGACAGGGCGGAATTGAAGCTTTCTTT.

The chain recombines TRBV30 with TRBJ2-5; D call uncertain. V was shortened by 0 bases and J by 4 bases, with 6 bases between the two germline ends. There are 12 residues in the CDR3. CDR1 and CDR2 (germline): GTSNPN, SVGIG (reference sequence). The CDR3 DNA reads TGTGCCTGGAGTGTAGCGCCAGAGACCCAGTACTTC. Translating it yields CAWSVAPETQYF.

The J gene is TRBJ1-1, the V gene TRBV9; D remains unclear. V gave up 3 bases and J gave up 4 bases, with 10 bases separating them. In germline, CDR1 is SGDLS, CDR2 YYNGEE. The CDR3 totals 13 residues. The CDR3 loop reads CASSATVGTEAFF. The CDR3 DNA reads TGTGCCAGCAGCGCTACAGTGGGCACTGAAGCTTTCTTT.

This clone came up once. The V gene is TRBV5-5, the J gene TRBJ2-2; 7 bases map to TRBD1. From germline, CDR1 is SGHKS and CDR2 YYEKEE (reference sequence). The CDR3 has 17 residues. Trimming removed 3 bases from V and 0 bases from J; junction bases left unmatched: 8. This chain's CDR3 is CASSSIPGQSNTGELFF. As DNA, the CDR3 is TGTGCCAGCAGCTCGATACCGGGACAGTCGAACACCGGGGAGCTGTTTTTT.

J is TRBJ1-1 and V is TRBV5-1, with D maybe TRBD1 (5 bases). V was cut by 3 bases and J by 0 bases, with 18 bases left in between. The germline CDR1 and CDR2 sequences are SGHRS and YFSETQ. The CDR3 has 17 amino acids. CDR3 DNA sequence: TGCGCCAGCAGCTACGGGGGGACGGCATCCATGAACACTGAAGCTTTCTTT. Its translation is CASSYGGTASMNTEAFF.

This chain uses TRBV5-6 with TRBJ2-5; D call uncertain. The germline V and J ends were trimmed by 0 bases and 7 bases, with 7 bases remaining between them. CDR1 SGHDT and CDR2 YYEEEE come from the germline V gene. This CDR3 has 12 amino acids. The DNA of the CDR3 is TGTGCCAGCAGCTTGGATGGTGGGACCCAGTACTTC. The encoded protein is CASSLDGGTQYF.

The V call is TRBV21-1, the J call TRBJ1-1. TRBV21-1 is reported as a pseudogene. The CDR3 is 15 amino acids. CDR3 sequence: CASSKDAGGNTEAFF. In DNA, the CDR3 is TGTGCCAGCAGCAAAGACGCGGGAGGGAACACTGAAGCTTTCTTT.

The chain couples TRBV7-8 to TRBJ2-2; D is uncertain. Germline CDR1 SGHVS, CDR2 FQNEAQ. V dropped 5 bases and J dropped 1 base, with 14 bases sitting between them. The CDR3 runs 16 residues. In DNA, the CDR3 is TGTGCCAGCAGCCCCCTGGCGCGTCTGAACACCGGGGAGCTGTTTTTT. Its protein product is CASSPLARLNTGELFF.

This chain joins TRBV5-1 and TRBJ2-1, with D hard to call. Trimming stripped 7 bases from V and 1 base from J, with 9 bases between. Germline CDR1 and CDR2: SGHRS and YFSETQ. CDR3 length: 13 residues. In nucleotides, the CDR3 is TGCGCCAGCGGACCGCAATCCTACAATGAGCAGTTCTTC. Protein: CASGPQSYNEQFF.

The gene calls are TRBV5-1 and TRBJ2-7; D ambiguous. The CDR3 is 12 residues long. Per the germline V gene, CDR1 is SGHRS and CDR2 is YFSETQ. Deletions cut 2 bases from V and 0 bases from J, with 3 bases between. The CDR3, as DNA: TGCGCCAGCAGCTTCAACTCCTACGAGCAGTACTTC. Residues: CASSFNSYEQYF.

The chain uses TRBV7-2 and TRBJ2-1, with D unclear. Trimming shortened V by 9 bases and J by 4 bases, and 10 bases separated the two germline ends. Germline V gene lookup returns CDR1 SGHTA and CDR2 FQGNSA. This CDR3 region has 12 residues. CDR3 DNA: TGTGCCAGTACGGACGGATACAATGAGCAGTTCTTC. This gives the protein CASTDGYNEQFF.

The CDR3 is CASSSSAGEVYGYTF. The CDR3 bases are TGTGCCAGCAGCTCTTCAGCGGGGGAGGTCTATGGCTACACCTTC. The chain employs TRBV7-9 and TRBJ1-2, with D perhaps matching TRBD1 (5 bases). The V gene's germline CDR1 is SEHNR and CDR2 FQNEAQ (reference sequence). The CDR3 loop spans 15 amino acids. V was cut by 4 bases and J by 4 bases, with 16 bases left in between.

The V call is TRBV7-9, the J call TRBJ1-6, with D unresolved. The CDR3 contains 15 residues. Germline CDR1 and CDR2: SEHNR and FQNEAQ (reference sequence). Trimming cost V 5 bases and J 0 bases, with 8 bases left between them. The CDR3 coding sequence is TGTGCCAGCAGCCCAGAGAGCTCCTATAATTCACCCCTCCACTTT. The encoded protein is CASSPESSYNSPLHF. Full variable domain (rest looked up from reference TRBV7-9 and TRBJ1-6): DTGVSQNPRHKITKRGQNVTFRCDPISEHNRLYWYRQTLGQGPEFLTYFQNEAQLEKSRLLSDRFSAERPKGSFSTLEIQRTEQGDSAMYLCASSPESSYNSPLHFGNGTRLTVT.

The V and J genes are TRBV5-1 and TRBJ2-2; the match to TRBD2 covers 10 bases. The CDR3 loop spans 20 amino acids. Germline-derived CDR1 and CDR2 are SGHRS and YFSETQ. The V gene end was trimmed by 1 base and the J gene end by 2 bases; junction bases not matched to a gene: 14. The CDR3: CASSLYLGGSGGRNTGELFF. CDR3 DNA sequence: TGCGCCAGCAGCTTGTATCTTGGAGGTAGCGGGGGGCGAAACACCGGGGAGCTGTTTTTT.

The rearrangement links TRBV7-6 to TRBJ1-4; the D is unclear. This CDR3 region has 15 residues. V gave up 2 bases and J gave up 0 bases, with 7 bases separating them. The germline V gene encodes CDR1 SGHVS and CDR2 FNYEAQ. DNA of the CDR3: TGTGCCAGCAGCTTATCTGCGGCAACTAATGAAAAACTGTTTTTT. Protein: CASSLSAATNEKLFF.

The chain links TRBV4-1 to TRBJ1-4; perhaps TRBD1 as D (5 bases). V lost 4 bases and J lost 3, with 12 bases in between. This CDR3 contains 15 residues. The germline gives CDR1 MGHRA, CDR2 YSYEKL. The CDR3 loop is CASSRPGTANEKLFF. CDR3 coding DNA: TGCGCCAGCAGCCGACCCGGGACTGCTAATGAAAAACTGTTTTTT.

This clone was seen once. The rearrangement uses TRBV7-6 and TRBJ2-3; D remains ambiguous. The V gene lost 5 bases and the J gene lost 0 bases, with 9 bases spanning the gap. This CDR3 has 14 amino acids. The germline gives CDR1 SGHVS, CDR2 FNYEAQ. DNA of the CDR3: TGTGCCAGCAGCCTCCAGCACAGCACAGATACGCAGTATTTT. It codes for CASSLQHSTDTQYF.

The rearrangement joins TRBV29-1 to TRBJ2-2, with 7 bases lining up with TRBD1. From germline, CDR1 is SQVTM and CDR2 ANQGSEA. The length of the CDR3 is 15 residues. The trim removed 5 bases at V and 2 bases at J, leaving 8 bases unmatched. In DNA form, the CDR3 reads TGCAGCGTTTCAGTCGGGACAGTAAACACCGGGGAGCTGTTTTTT. Protein: CSVSVGTVNTGELFF.

This chain links TRBV5-4 with TRBJ2-2; 10 nucleotides agree with TRBD1. The junction had 7 bases not matched to a gene; V was cut back by 6 bases and J by 5 bases. Per germline, CDR1 SGHNT and CDR2 YYREEE (reference sequence). The CDR3 has 15 residues. The CDR3: CASTPDRGATGELFF. The CDR3 DNA reads as TGTGCCAGCACCCCGGACAGGGGGGCAACCGGGGAGCTGTTTTTT.

The J gene is TRBJ1-2, the V gene TRBV30; 8 bases are shared with TRBD1. V shed 4 bases and J 2 bases; nucleotides not matched to a gene: 12. Germline CDR1 GTSNPN, CDR2 SVGIG (reference sequence). This CDR3 contains 16 residues. DNA of the CDR3: TGTGCCTGGACCTTAAAAGGACAGGGAAAGAACTATGGCTACACCTTC. It yields the protein CAWTLKGQGKNYGYTF.

The CDR3 bases are TGCGCCAGCAGCCCGGGGGGGCTGTTAGAGACCCAGTACTTC. It yields the protein CASSPGGLLETQYF. The V call is TRBV5-1, the J call TRBJ2-5; 8 bases are a match to TRBD2. Unmatched junction bases numbered 6, after V lost 4 bases and J lost 4 bases. In germline, CDR1 is SGHRS, CDR2 YFSETQ. This CDR3 has 14 amino acids.

This rearrangement joins TRBV14 to TRBJ2-3, with a tentative D call TRBD2 (7 bases). The V end was cut by 0 bases, the J end by 6 bases, with 13 bases between. CDR3 length: 15 amino acids. In germline, CDR1 is SGHDN, CDR2 FVKESK. The DNA of the CDR3 is TGTGCCAGCAGCCAAGAGATCGGGGGGCGGGATACGCAGTATTTT. This encodes CASSQEIGGRDTQYF.